The text below deals with one T cell receptor beta chain. Its target is not known. The sample is drawn from a study of tumor-infiltrating lymphocytes in primary liver carcinoma. Starting material of 450 to 550 ng total RNA yielded TCR beta cDNA via a constant-region primer. ARM-PCR was slightly modified, and three nested multiplex PCR rounds with it gave rise to the TCR beta libraries. TCRdb analysed the multiplex PCR reads with MiXCR anew, one entry per CDR3 protein. The data contain more than 90,000 distinct CDR3 sequences, about two thirds of them singletons. Total RNA and DNA came together from approximately 20-30 mg of bulk tissue without cell sorting. Every patient in the cohort had a primary liver carcinoma. That carcinoma was treated by surgical resection. Separate regions, five per tumor, were sampled. General observations from the study: Found in all five tumor regions were only about 7-25% of top clones.

Material for sequencing was liver tumor tissue from sampling region 2. Stated subset: tumor region T2, inferior pole. The receptor's source is a woman in her sixties or seventies with primary liver carcinoma and hepatitis B virus infection.

CDR3: CASSSGTAQETQYF. DNA for the CDR3: TGTGCCAGCAGCTCAGGGACAGCTCAAGAGACCCAGTACTTC. This chain uses TRBV7-9 with TRBJ2-5, with TRBD1 matching 7 bases. The CDR3 is 14 residues long. Looked up from germline, CDR1 is SEHNR and CDR2 is FQNEAQ (reference sequence). With 4 bases clipped from V and 2 bases from J, the junction kept 4 bases outside the gene matches.